The rows below give T cell receptor beta chains drawn from one sample of a study of blood T cell repertoires in COVID-19. Some clones are missing from TCRdb's copy, which holds only in-frame ones; the method was immunoSEQ multiplex PCR. The sample carries roughly 250,000 clones, roughly 83% recorded once. What was sequenced was PBMCs or T cells enriched from blood (not recorded which). Receptors were obtained from a woman between 45 and 65 years old who had recovered from COVID-19. Both conserved end residues are part of each CDR3. The D gene is left open where the match is weak. Clone size is not always given. Where it is, it says once, few, many or a class for expanded clones.

v_gene	j_gene	abundance	d_gene	CDR3aa	CDR3nt
TRBV9	TRBJ2-3	once	.	CASSVEGTLPTDTQYF	TGTGCCAGCAGCGTGGAGGGGACTCTTCCCACAGATACGCAGTATTTT
TRBV18	TRBJ1-1	many	.	CASSPGLERNTEAFF	TGTGCCAGCTCACCAGGGTTGGAGAGGAACACTGAAGCTTTCTTT
TRBV30	TRBJ2-7	.	.	CAWSVFSYEQYF	TGTGCCTGGAGTGTATTCAGTTACGAGCAGTACTTC
TRBV4-2	TRBJ1-2	.	TRBD1	CASSQTDRDGGYTF	TGTGCCAGCAGCCAAACGGACAGGGATGGTGGCTACACCTTC
TRBV21-1	TRBJ2-2	.	.	CASSTKIVARTNTGELFF	TGTGCCAGCAGCACTAAAATCGTGGCCAGGACGAACACCGGGGAGCTGTTTTTT
TRBV7-8	TRBJ1-5	few	.	CASSLGGGANQPQHF	TGTGCCAGCAGCTTAGGAGGTGGAGCCAATCAGCCCCAGCATTTT
TRBV2	TRBJ2-1	.	TRBD2	CASSEARTSGMYEQFF	TGTGCCAGCAGTGAAGCCCGGACTAGTGGAATGTATGAGCAGTTCTTC
TRBV11-2	TRBJ1-3	.	.	CASSLNRAGNTIYF	TGTGCCAGCAGCTTGAACAGGGCTGGAAACACCATATATTTT
TRBV29-1	TRBJ2-2	.	TRBD2	CSVEGGGPGELFF	TGCAGCGTTGAAGGCGGGGGACCCGGGGAGCTGTTTTTT
TRBV11-2	TRBJ2-1	.	.	CASSPSRRNEQFF	TGTGCCAGCAGCCCGAGTCGGCGGAATGAGCAGTTCTTC
TRBV3-1/TRBV3-2	TRBJ2-5	.	TRBD2	CASSPSGGGETQYF	TGTGCCAGCAGTCCTAGCGGGGGCGGGGAGACCCAGTACTTC
TRBV11-2	TRBJ2-1	.	.	CASSPTGWGPSSYNEQFF	TGTGCCAGCAGCCCCACAGGGTGGGGGCCTAGCTCCTACAATGAGCAGTTCTTC
TRBV7-2	TRBJ1-5	few	.	CASSSAGLGNQPQHF	TGTGCCAGCAGCAGCGCGGGGCTGGGCAATCAGCCCCAGCATTTT
TRBV9	TRBJ1-6	.	.	CASGELNSPLHF	TGTGCCAGCGGCGAATTAAATTCACCCCTCCACTTT
TRBV5-6	TRBJ1-2	.	TRBD1	CASSLRQGYGYTF	TGTGCCAGCAGCTTGCGACAGGGCTATGGCTACACCTTC
TRBV6-5	TRBJ2-7	.	TRBD1	CASSYRDRLYEQYF	TGTGCCAGCAGTTACAGGGACAGGTTGTACGAGCAGTACTTC
TRBV19	TRBJ2-2	few	.	CASSIASSKELRTGELFF	TGTGCCAGTAGTATAGCTTCATCAAAGGAGCTGAGGACCGGGGAGCTGTTTTTT
TRBV5-4	TRBJ1-1	few	TRBD1	CASNLKQGAGTEAFF	TGTGCCAGCAACCTCAAACAGGGGGCGGGCACTGAAGCTTTCTTT
TRBV5-8	TRBJ2-3	.	TRBD1	CASSLVRGPDTQYF	TGTGCCAGCAGCTTGGTCAGGGGGCCAGATACGCAGTATTTT
TRBV7-2	TRBJ1-5	.	.	CASSAGRHSNQPQHF	TGTGCCAGCAGCGCGGGACGTCATAGCAATCAGCCCCAGCATTTT
TRBV4-1	TRBJ2-2	.	TRBD2	CASSPGGANTGELFF	TGCGCCAGCAGCCCCGGGGGGGCGAACACCGGGGAGCTGTTTTTT
TRBV5-1	TRBJ1-2	.	.	CASSRTPGFKGGYTF	TGCGCCAGCAGCCGAACACCGGGGTTCAAAGGGGGCTACACCTTC
TRBV28	TRBJ1-1	.	TRBD1	CASSSPGGNTEAFF	TGTGCCAGCAGTTCTCCAGGGGGCAACACTGAAGCTTTCTTT
TRBV2	TRBJ1-6	.	TRBD1	CASRATGVSNSPLHF	TGTGCCAGCAGAGCCACAGGGGTGTCGAATTCACCCCTCCACTTT
TRBV9	TRBJ1-5	.	.	CASSARNQPQHF	TGTGCCAGCAGCGCTCGCAATCAGCCCCAGCATTTT
TRBV4-3	TRBJ1-4	.	TRBD1	CASSYGQGPANEKLFF	TGCGCCAGCAGCTACGGACAGGGGCCTGCTAATGAAAAACTGTTTTTT
TRBV7-2	TRBJ2-7	.	.	CASTQSGYQAAYEQYF	TGTGCCAGCACCCAATCGGGGTACCAAGCAGCCTACGAGCAGTACTTC
TRBV6-5	TRBJ2-1	.	TRBD1	CASKVGQGATVGQFF	TGTGCCAGCAAAGTGGGGCAGGGGGCTACAGTAGGGCAGTTCTTC
TRBV19	TRBJ1-1	.	.	CASSIGTPLNTEAFF	TGTGCCAGTAGTATCGGGACACCACTGAACACTGAAGCTTTCTTT
TRBV4-1	TRBJ1-2	.	.	CASSQVRENYGYTF	TGCGCCAGCAGCCAAGTGCGGGAAAACTATGGCTACACCTTC